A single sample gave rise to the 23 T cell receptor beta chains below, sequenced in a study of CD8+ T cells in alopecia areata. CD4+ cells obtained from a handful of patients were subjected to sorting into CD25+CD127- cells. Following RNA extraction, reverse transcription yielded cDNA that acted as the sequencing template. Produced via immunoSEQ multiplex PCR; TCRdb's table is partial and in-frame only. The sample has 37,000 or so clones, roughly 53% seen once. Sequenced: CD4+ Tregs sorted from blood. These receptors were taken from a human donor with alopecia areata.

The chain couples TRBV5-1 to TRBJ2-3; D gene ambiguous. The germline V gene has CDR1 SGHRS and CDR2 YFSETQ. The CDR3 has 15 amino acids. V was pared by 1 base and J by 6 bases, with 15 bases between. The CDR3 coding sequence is TGCGCCAGCAGCTTGTTCGTCCAACCCCCGGATACGCAGTATTTT. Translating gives CASSLFVQPPDTQYF. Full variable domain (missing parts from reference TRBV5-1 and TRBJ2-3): KAGVTQTPRYLIKTRGQQVTLSCSPISGHRSVSWYQQTPGQGLQFLFEYFSETQRNKGNFPGRFSGRQFSNSRSEMNVSTLELGDSALYLCASSLFVQPPDTQYFGPGTRLTVL.

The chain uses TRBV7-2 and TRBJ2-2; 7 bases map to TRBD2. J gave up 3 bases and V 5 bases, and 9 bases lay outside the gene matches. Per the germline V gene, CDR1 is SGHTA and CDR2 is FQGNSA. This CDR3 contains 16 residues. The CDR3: CASSLQAGTYTGELFF. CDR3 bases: TGTGCCAGCAGCCTACAAGCGGGAACGTACACCGGGGAGCTGTTTTTT.

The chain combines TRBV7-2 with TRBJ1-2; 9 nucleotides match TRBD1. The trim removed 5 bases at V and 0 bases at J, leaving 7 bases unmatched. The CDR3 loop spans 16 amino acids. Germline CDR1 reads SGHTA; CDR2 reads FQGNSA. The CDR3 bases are TGTGCCAGCAGCCCCGGGACAGGGACGGCTAACTATGGCTACACCTTC. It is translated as CASSPGTGTANYGYTF.

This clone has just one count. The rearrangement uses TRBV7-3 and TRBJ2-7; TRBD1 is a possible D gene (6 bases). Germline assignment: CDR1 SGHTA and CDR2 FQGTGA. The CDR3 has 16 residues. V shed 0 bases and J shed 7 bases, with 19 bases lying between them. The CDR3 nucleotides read TGTGCCAGCAGCTTAACTGGGACATCCCCCAACCCGGAGCAGTACTTC. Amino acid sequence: CASSLTGTSPNPEQYF.

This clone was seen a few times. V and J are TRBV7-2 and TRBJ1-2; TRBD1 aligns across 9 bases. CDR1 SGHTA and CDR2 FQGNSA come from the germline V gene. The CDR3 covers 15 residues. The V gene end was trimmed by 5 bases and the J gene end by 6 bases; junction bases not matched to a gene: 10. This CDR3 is CASSPAGTGIHGYTF. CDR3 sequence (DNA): TGTGCCAGCAGCCCAGCCGGGACAGGGATACATGGCTACACCTTC.

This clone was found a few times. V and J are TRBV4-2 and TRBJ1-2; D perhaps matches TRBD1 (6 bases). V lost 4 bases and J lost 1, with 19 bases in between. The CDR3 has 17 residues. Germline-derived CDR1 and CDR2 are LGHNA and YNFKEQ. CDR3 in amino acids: CASSPGGPTDLNYGYTF. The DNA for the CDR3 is TGTGCCAGCAGCCCCGGGGGGCCGACTGACCTTAACTATGGCTACACCTTC.

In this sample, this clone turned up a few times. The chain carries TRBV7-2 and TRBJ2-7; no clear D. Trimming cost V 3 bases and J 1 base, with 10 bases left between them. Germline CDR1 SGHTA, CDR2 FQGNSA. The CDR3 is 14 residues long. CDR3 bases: TGTGCCAGCAGCTTTTCCCCAAGGTCCTACGAGCAGTACTTC. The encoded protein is CASSFSPRSYEQYF. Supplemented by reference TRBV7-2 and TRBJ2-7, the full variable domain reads GAGVSQSPSNKVTEKGKDVELRCDPISGHTALYWYRQSLGQGLEFLIYFQGNSAPDKSGLPSDRFSAERTGGSVSTLTIQRTQQEDSAVYLCASSFSPRSYEQYFGPGTRLTVT.

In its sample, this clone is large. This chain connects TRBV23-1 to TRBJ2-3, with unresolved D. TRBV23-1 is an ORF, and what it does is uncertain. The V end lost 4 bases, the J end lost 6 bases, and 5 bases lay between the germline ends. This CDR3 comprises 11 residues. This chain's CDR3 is CASSPTDTQYF. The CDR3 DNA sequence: TGCGCCAGCAGTCCAACGGATACGCAGTATTTT.

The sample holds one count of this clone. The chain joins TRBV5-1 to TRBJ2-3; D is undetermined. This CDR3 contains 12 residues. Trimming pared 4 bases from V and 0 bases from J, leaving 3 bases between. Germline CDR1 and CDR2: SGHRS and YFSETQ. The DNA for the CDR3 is TGCGCCAGCAGCGATAGCACAGATACGCAGTATTTT. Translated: CASSDSTDTQYF. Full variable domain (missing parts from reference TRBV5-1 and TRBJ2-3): KAGVTQTPRYLIKTRGQQVTLSCSPISGHRSVSWYQQTPGQGLQFLFEYFSETQRNKGNFPGRFSGRQFSNSRSEMNVSTLELGDSALYLCASSDSTDTQYFGPGTRLTVL.

CDR3 DNA sequence: TGTGCCAGCAGCTGGGTCGGGGCTAATGAGCAGTTCTTC. The encoded protein is CASSWVGANEQFF. V usage is TRBV7-9 and J usage is TRBJ2-1; D possibly matches TRBD1 or TRBD2 (5 bases each). Germline V lookup: CDR1 SEHNR, CDR2 FQNEAQ (reference sequence). V dropped 4 bases and J dropped 7 bases, with 11 bases sitting between them. There are 13 residues in the CDR3.

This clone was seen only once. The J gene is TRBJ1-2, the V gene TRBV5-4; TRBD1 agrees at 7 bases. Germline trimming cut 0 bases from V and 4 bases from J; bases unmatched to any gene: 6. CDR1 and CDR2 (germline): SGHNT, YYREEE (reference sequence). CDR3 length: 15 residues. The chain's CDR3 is CASSLAGAGGYGYTF. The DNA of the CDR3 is TGTGCCAGCAGCTTGGCAGGGGCAGGGGGCTATGGCTACACCTTC.

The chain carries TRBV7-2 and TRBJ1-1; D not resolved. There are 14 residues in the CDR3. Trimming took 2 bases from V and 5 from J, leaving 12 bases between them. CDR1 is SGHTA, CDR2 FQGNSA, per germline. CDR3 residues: CASSLSPGQTEAFF. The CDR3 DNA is TGTGCCAGCAGCTTATCCCCGGGCCAGACTGAAGCTTTCTTT.

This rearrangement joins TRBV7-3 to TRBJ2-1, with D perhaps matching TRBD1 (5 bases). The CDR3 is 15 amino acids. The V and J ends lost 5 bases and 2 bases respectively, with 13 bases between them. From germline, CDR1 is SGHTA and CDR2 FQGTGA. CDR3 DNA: TGTGCCAGCAGCCTCTCAGGGCTCCCCTACAATGAGCAGTTCTTC. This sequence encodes CASSLSGLPYNEQFF.

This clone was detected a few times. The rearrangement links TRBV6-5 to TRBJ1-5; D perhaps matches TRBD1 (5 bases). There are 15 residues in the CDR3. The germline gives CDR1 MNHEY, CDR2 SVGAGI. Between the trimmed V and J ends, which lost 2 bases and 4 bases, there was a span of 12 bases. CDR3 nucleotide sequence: TGTGCCAGCAGTTACCTTCCAGGGACGAATCAGCCCCAGCATTTT. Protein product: CASSYLPGTNQPQHF.

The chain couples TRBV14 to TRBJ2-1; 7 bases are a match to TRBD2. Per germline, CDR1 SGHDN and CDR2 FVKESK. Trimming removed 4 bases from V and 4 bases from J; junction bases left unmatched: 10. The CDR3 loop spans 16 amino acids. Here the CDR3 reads CASSRGGNSPYNEQFF. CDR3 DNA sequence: TGTGCCAGCAGCCGGGGAGGGAACTCGCCTTACAATGAGCAGTTCTTC.

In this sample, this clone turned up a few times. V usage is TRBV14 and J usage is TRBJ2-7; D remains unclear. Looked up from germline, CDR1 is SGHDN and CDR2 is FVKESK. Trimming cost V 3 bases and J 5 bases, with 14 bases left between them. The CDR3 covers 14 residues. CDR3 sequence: CASSQMGFGDEQYF. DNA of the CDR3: TGTGCCAGCAGCCAGATGGGGTTTGGCGACGAGCAGTACTTC.

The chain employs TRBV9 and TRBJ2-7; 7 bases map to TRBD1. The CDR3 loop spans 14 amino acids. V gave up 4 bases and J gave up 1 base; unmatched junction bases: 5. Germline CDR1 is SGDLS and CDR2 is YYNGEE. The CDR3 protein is CASSRKGASYEQYF. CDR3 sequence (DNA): TGTGCCAGCAGCCGGAAGGGGGCATCCTACGAGCAGTACTTC.

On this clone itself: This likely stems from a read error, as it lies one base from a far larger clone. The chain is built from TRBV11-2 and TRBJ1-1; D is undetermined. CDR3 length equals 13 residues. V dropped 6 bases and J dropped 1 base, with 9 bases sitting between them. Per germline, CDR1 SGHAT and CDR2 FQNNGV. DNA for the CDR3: TGTGCCAGCAGTACCATAACGAACACTGAAGCTTTCTTT. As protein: CASSTITNTEAFF.

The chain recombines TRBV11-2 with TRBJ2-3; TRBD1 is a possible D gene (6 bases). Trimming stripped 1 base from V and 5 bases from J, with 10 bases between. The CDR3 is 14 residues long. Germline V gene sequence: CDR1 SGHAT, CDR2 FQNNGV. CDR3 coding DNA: TGTGCCAGCAGCTTAGGACAGGCGGTAGATACGCAGTATTTT. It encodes CASSLGQAVDTQYF.

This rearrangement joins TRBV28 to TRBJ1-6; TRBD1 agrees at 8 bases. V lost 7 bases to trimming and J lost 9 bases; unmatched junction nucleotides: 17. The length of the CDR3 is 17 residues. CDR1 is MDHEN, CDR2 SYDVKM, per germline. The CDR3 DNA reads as TGTGCCAGCAATCCTTCCACCAGTCAGGGGGCTGGTTCACCCCTCCACTTT. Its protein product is CASNPSTSQGAGSPLHF.

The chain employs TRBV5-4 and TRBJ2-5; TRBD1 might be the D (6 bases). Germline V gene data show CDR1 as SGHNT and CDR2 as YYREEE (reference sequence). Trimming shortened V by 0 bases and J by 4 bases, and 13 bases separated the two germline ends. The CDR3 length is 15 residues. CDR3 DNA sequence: TGTGCCAGCAGCTTGGGGTGGCAGGGGTTAGAGACCCAGTACTTC. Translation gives CASSLGWQGLETQYF. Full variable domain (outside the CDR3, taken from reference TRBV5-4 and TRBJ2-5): ETGVTQSPTHLIKTRGQQVTLRCSSQSGHNTVSWYQQALGQGPQFIFQYYREEENGRGNFPPRFSGLQFPNYSSELNVNALELDDSALYLCASSLGWQGLETQYFGPGTRLLVL.

The DNA for the CDR3 is TGTGCCAGCAGTAGGACCGGGACAGGGGATAATTCACCCCTCCACTTT. Encoded protein: CASSRTGTGDNSPLHF. V usage is TRBV6-6 and J usage is TRBJ1-6; TRBD1 agrees at 10 bases. Germline CDR1 reads MNHNY; CDR2 reads SVGAGI (reference sequence). J gave up 5 bases and V 5 bases, and 6 bases lay outside the gene matches. The CDR3 covers 16 residues.

CDR3 in DNA: TGCAGCGTTGCAGACCCGGGACAGGGATCGGAGACCCAGTACTTC. Translated, it gives CSVADPGQGSETQYF. The V call is TRBV29-1, the J call TRBJ2-5, with TRBD1 matching over 9 bases. Per germline, CDR1 SQVTM and CDR2 ANQGSEA. This CDR3 comprises 15 residues. V was clipped by 4 bases and J by 5 bases; unmatched bases: 11.